This T cell receptor (beta chain) was obtained from a study of blood T cell repertoires in COVID-19. Profiling relied on immunoSEQ multiplex PCR, and the TCRdb table lists in-frame clones only, not all of them. Of some 260,000 clones in the sample, approximately 79% are singletons; the top ten hold over 3%. Looked up from germline, CDR1 is SNHLY and CDR2 is FYNNEI. This CDR3 comprises 14 residues. V was shortened by 6 bases and J by 1 base, with 12 bases between the two germline ends. Sequencing used peripheral blood. The source is a woman aged 40-49 years with active or convalescent COVID-19. This chain connects TRBV2 to TRBJ1-1; no reliable D call. This CDR3 is CASRTDRGNTEAFF. The CDR3 nucleotides are TGTGCCAGCAGGACGGACCGGGGGAACACTGAAGCTTTCTTT.